The 14 T cell receptor beta chains reported below all come from one sample, sequenced in a study of cytomegalovirus exposure and HLA in healthy donors. The method was immunoSEQ multiplex PCR; TCRdb's version includes in-frame clones alone and lacks a portion of them. The sample records some 180,000 clones, 80% to 90% being singletons. Sequenced input: PBMCs. These receptors came from a woman in her twenties or thirties in good health and CMV-seronegative.

This clone was seen a single time. The gene calls are TRBV7-7 and TRBJ2-5; D perhaps matches TRBD1 (6 bases). The CDR3 has 15 residues. Trimming left V 8 bases short and J 2 bases short, with 18 bases between. Per germline, CDR1 SSHAT and CDR2 FNYEAQ (reference sequence). The CDR3 region is CASGSTGLRQETQYF. CDR3 coding DNA: TGTGCCAGCGGGTCAACAGGGCTTCGGCAAGAGACCCAGTACTTC. The variable domain in full, with the rest retrieved from reference TRBV7-7 and TRBJ2-5, is GAGVSQSPRYKVTKRGQDVTLRCDPISSHATLYWYQQALGQGPEFLTYFNYEAQPDKSGLPSDRFSAERPEGSISTLTIQRTEQRDSAMYRCASGSTGLRQETQYFGPGTRLLVL.

The chain carries TRBV5-1 and TRBJ1-1, with D perhaps TRBD1 (5 bases). With 4 bases removed from V and 3 bases from J, the gap between germline ends came to 10 bases. The V gene's germline CDR1 is SGHRS and CDR2 YFSETQ. The CDR3 covers 13 residues. The CDR3 region is CASSTGLDTEAFF. Written as DNA, the CDR3 is TGCGCCAGCAGCACAGGCCTAGACACTGAAGCTTTCTTT.

This clone was picked up many times. The V gene is TRBV7-9, the J gene TRBJ1-2; possibly TRBD1 for D (6 bases). The CDR3 spans 15 residues. Germline values: CDR1 SEHNR, CDR2 FQNEAQ (reference sequence). Trimming pared 5 bases from V and 4 bases from J, leaving 17 bases between. Here the CDR3 DNA reads TGTGCCAGCAGCCGCTCCAGACAGGAGAGCTATGGCTACACCTTC. Translated: CASSRSRQESYGYTF.

V usage is TRBV10-3 and J usage is TRBJ2-1; possible D gene TRBD2, 6 bases. V was trimmed by 0 bases and J by 0 bases, leaving 15 bases between them. CDR1 and CDR2 from the germline V gene are ENHRY and SYGVKD. The CDR3 spans 18 residues. The CDR3 spells CAISESAGLASSYNEQFF. The CDR3 bases are TGTGCCATCAGTGAGTCCGCGGGGCTAGCTAGCTCCTACAATGAGCAGTTCTTC.

This chain joins TRBV10-2 and TRBJ2-7; 7 bases align to TRBD1. The CDR3 consists of 12 residues. From germline, CDR1 is WSHSY and CDR2 SAAADI. With 6 bases clipped from V and 6 bases from J, the junction kept 5 bases outside the gene matches. The DNA of the CDR3 is TGCGCCAGCAGGACACAGGGGTCCGAGCAGTACTTC. It yields the protein CASRTQGSEQYF.

The chain employs TRBV6-1 and TRBJ2-7, with D possibly matching TRBD2 (5 bases). Trimming removed 7 bases from V and 1 base from J, with 20 bases in between. The CDR3 is made up of 16 amino acids. Looked up from germline, CDR1 is MNHNS and CDR2 is SASEGT. The CDR3, as DNA: TGTGCCAGCACTGACCGAGGGCTGTACTCATCCTACGAGCAGTACTTC. Its translation is CASTDRGLYSSYEQYF.

The V and J genes are TRBV7-6 and TRBJ2-7; no firm D call. The CDR3 has 13 residues. CDR1 is SGHVS and CDR2 is FNYEAQ in the germline V gene. Deletions cut 1 base from V and 6 bases from J, with 10 bases between. CDR3 in amino acids: CASSLELTGEQYF. CDR3 in DNA: TGTGCCAGCAGCTTAGAACTAACGGGCGAGCAGTACTTC.

The chain joins TRBV12-5 to TRBJ1-2, with unresolved D. Trimming pared 1 base from V and 8 bases from J, leaving 14 bases between. Germline V gene data show CDR1 as LGHNT and CDR2 as FRNRAP. The CDR3 consists of 14 residues. CDR3 sequence reads: CASGLAADLGGYTF. The CDR3 bases are TGTGCTAGTGGTTTGGCGGCCGACCTAGGCGGCTACACCTTC.

The genes are TRBV30 and TRBJ1-1; D not certain. Germline assignment: CDR1 GTSNPN and CDR2 SVGIG (reference sequence). This CDR3 contains 13 residues. Trimming left V 1 base short and J 3 bases short, with 9 bases between. CDR3 protein: CAWSDQAHTEAFF. The CDR3 coding sequence is TGTGCCTGGAGTGATCAGGCGCACACTGAAGCTTTCTTT.

The J gene is TRBJ2-7, the V gene TRBV28; D is possibly TRBD1 (7 bases). The length of the CDR3 is 14 residues. V was shortened by 8 bases and J by 1 base, with 15 bases between the two germline ends. CDR1 and CDR2 from the germline V gene are MDHEN and SYDVKM. CDR3: CASCPGGLSYEQYF. For the CDR3, the DNA is TGTGCCAGCTGCCCAGGGGGGTTATCCTACGAGCAGTACTTC.

The gene calls are TRBV5-1 and TRBJ2-3; D may be TRBD1 (6 bases). This CDR3 spans 15 amino acids. Trimming cost V 4 bases and J 2 bases, with 14 bases left between them. The V gene's germline CDR1 is SGHRS and CDR2 YFSETQ. The chain's CDR3 is CASSDATGFTDTQYF. The CDR3, as DNA: TGCGCCAGCAGCGACGCTACAGGGTTCACAGATACGCAGTATTTT.

The V call is TRBV7-9, the J call TRBJ1-5, with 12 nucleotides matching TRBD1. This CDR3 spans 16 amino acids. J gave up 8 bases and V 5 bases, and 10 bases lay outside the gene matches. Germline CDR1 is SEHNR and CDR2 is FQNEAQ (reference sequence). The CDR3 reads CASSEAGQGAGKPQHF. In DNA, the CDR3 is TGTGCCAGCAGCGAAGCGGGACAGGGGGCGGGAAAGCCCCAGCATTTT.

This chain's CDR3 is CASSLGRTGNTIYF. The CDR3 DNA sequence: TGTGCCAGCAGCTTGGGGAGGACTGGAAACACCATATATTTT. V is TRBV5-4 and J is TRBJ1-3; D is uncertain. V lost 0 bases, J lost 2 bases, and 6 bases lay in between. The CDR3 has 14 residues. Germline V CDR1 and CDR2: SGHNT, YYREEE (reference sequence).

V and J are TRBV6-5 and TRBJ2-2; tentatively, D is TRBD1 (6 bases). The V end lost 5 bases, the J end lost 6 bases, and 16 bases lay between the germline ends. CDR3 length: 15 residues. The germline V gene encodes CDR1 MNHEY and CDR2 SVGAGI. The CDR3 nucleotides read TGTGCCAGCAGTCCCTCGAGGGGGTTAGCCGGGGAGCTGTTTTTT. Amino acids: CASSPSRGLAGELFF.